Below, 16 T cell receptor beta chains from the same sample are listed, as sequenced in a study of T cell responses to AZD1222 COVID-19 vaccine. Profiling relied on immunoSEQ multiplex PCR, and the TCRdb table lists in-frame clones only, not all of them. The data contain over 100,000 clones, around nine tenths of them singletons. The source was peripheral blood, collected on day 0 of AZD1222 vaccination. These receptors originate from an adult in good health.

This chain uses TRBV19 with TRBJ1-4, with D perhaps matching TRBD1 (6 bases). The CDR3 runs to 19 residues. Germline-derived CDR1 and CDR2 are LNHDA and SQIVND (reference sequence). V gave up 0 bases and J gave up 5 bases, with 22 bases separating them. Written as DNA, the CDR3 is TGTGCCAGTAGTATAGAGTTTTTAGGGACAAGAAAATCGAATGAAAAACTGTTTTTT. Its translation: CASSIEFLGTRKSNEKLFF. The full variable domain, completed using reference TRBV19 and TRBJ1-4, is DGGITQSPKYLFRKEGQNVTLSCEQNLNHDAMYWYRQDPGQGLRLIYYSQIVNDFQKGDIAEGYSVSREKKESFPLTVTSAQKNPTAFYLCASSIEFLGTRKSNEKLFFGSGTQLSVL.

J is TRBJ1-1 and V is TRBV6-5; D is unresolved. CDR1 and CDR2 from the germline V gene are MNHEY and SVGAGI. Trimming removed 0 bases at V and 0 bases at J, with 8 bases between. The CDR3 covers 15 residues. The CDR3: CASSYSGVMNTEAFF. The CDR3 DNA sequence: TGTGCCAGCAGTTACTCGGGAGTAATGAACACTGAAGCTTTCTTT.

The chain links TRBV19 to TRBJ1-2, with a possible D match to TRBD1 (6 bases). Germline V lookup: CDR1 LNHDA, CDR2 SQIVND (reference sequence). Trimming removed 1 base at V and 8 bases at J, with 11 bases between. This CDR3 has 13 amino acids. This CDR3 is CASSIGGPGGYTF. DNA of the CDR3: TGTGCCAGTAGTATAGGGGGGCCTGGGGGCTACACCTTC.

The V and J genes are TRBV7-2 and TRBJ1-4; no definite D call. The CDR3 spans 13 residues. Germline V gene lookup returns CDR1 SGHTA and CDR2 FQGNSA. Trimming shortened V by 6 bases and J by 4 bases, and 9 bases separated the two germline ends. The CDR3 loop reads CASRASINEKLFF. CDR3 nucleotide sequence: TGTGCCAGCAGGGCGAGTATTAATGAAAAACTGTTTTTT. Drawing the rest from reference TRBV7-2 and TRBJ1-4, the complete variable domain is GAGVSQSPSNKVTEKGKDVELRCDPISGHTALYWYRQSLGQGLEFLIYFQGNSAPDKSGLPSDRFSAERTGGSVSTLTIQRTQQEDSAVYLCASRASINEKLFFGSGTQLSVL.

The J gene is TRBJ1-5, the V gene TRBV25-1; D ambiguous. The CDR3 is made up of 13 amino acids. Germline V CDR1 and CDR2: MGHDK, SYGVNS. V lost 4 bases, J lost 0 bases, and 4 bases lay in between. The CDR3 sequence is CASSGTSNQPQHF. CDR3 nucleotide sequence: TGTGCCAGCAGTGGCACTAGCAATCAGCCCCAGCATTTT.

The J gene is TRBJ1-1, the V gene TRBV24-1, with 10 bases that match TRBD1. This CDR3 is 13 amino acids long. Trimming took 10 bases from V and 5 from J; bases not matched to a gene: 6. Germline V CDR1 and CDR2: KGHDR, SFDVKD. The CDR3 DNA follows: TGTGCCACGAGACAGGGGGCAAGGACTGAAGCTTTCTTT. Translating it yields CATRQGARTEAFF.

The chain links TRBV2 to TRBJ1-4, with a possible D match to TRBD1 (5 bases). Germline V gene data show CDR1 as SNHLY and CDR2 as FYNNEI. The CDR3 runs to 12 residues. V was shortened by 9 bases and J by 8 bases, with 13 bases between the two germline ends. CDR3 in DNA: TGTGCCAGGGGAGACAGTTCCGAAAAACTGTTTTTT. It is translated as CARGDSSEKLFF.

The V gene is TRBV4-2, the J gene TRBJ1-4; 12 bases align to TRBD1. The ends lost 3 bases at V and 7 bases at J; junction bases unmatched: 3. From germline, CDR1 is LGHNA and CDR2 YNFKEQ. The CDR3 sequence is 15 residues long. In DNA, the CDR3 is TGTGCCAGCAGCCAGGGACAGGGGGCAAGTGAAAAACTGTTTTTT. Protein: CASSQGQGASEKLFF.

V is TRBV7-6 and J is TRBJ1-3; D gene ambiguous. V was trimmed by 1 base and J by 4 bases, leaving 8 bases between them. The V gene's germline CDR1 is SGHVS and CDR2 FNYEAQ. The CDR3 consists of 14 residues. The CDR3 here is CASSLEGSGNTIYF. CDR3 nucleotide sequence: TGTGCCAGCAGCTTAGAAGGGTCAGGAAACACCATATATTTT. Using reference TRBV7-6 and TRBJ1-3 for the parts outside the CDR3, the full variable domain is GAGVSQSPRYKVTKRGQDVALRCDPISGHVSLYWYRQALGQGPEFLTYFNYEAQQDKSGLPNDRFSAERPEGSISTLTIQRTEQRDSAMYRCASSLEGSGNTIYFGEGSWLTVV.

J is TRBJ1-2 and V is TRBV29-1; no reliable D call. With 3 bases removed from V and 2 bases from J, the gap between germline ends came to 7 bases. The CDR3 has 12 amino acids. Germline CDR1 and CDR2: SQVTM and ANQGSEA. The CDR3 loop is CSVDSDNYGYTF. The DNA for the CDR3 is TGCAGCGTTGACAGCGACAACTATGGCTACACCTTC.

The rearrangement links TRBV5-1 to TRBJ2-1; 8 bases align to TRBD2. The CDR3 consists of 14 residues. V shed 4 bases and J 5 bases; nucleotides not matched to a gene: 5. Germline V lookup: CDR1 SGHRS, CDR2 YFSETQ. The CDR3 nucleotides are TGCGCCAGCAGCCTGGGACTAGGGGACAATGAGCAGTTCTTC. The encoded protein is CASSLGLGDNEQFF. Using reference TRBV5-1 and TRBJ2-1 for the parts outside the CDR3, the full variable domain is KAGVTQTPRYLIKTRGQQVTLSCSPISGHRSVSWYQQTPGQGLQFLFEYFSETQRNKGNFPGRFSGRQFSNSRSEMNVSTLELGDSALYLCASSLGLGDNEQFFGPGTRLTVL.

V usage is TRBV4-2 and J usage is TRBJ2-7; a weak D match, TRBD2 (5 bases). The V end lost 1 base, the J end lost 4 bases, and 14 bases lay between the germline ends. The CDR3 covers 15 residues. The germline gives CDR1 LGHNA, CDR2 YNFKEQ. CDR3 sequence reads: CASSQVSEGSYEQYF. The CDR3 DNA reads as TGTGCCAGCAGCCAAGTGTCAGAGGGCTCATACGAGCAGTACTTC.

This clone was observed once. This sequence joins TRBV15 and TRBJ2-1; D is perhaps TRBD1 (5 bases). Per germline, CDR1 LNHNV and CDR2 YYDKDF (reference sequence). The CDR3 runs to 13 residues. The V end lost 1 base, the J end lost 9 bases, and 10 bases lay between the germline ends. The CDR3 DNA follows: TGTGCCACCAGCAGAGCTAGGGGCTCTGAGCAGTTCTTC. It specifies CATSRARGSEQFF.

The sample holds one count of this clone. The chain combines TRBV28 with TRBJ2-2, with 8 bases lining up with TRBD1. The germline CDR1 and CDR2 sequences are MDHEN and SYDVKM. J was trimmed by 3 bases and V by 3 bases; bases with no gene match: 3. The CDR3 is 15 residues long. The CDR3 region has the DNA TGTGCCAGCAGTTTCGACAGGGGTGACACCGGGGAGCTGTTTTTT. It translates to CASSFDRGDTGELFF.

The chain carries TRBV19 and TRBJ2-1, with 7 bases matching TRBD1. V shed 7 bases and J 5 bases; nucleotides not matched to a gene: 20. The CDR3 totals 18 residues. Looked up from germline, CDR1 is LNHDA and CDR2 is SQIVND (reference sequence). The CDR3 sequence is CASTVYSPWGTVNNEQFF. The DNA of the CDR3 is TGTGCCAGTACCGTATATTCCCCCTGGGGGACAGTGAACAATGAGCAGTTCTTC. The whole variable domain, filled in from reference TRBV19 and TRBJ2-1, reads DGGITQSPKYLFRKEGQNVTLSCEQNLNHDAMYWYRQDPGQGLRLIYYSQIVNDFQKGDIAEGYSVSREKKESFPLTVTSAQKNPTAFYLCASTVYSPWGTVNNEQFFGPGTRLTVL.

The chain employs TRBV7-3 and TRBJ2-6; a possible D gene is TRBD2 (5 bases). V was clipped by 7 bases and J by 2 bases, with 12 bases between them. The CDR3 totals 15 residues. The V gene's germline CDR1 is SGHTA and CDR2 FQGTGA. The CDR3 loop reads CASKASQAGANVLTF. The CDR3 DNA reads TGTGCCAGCAAAGCTAGCCAGGCTGGGGCCAACGTCCTGACTTTC.